Detailed here is one T cell receptor beta chain. Its cognate antigen is unknown. Sequenced by immunoSEQ multiplex PCR; TCRdb stores in-frame clones only, minus some. The data hold around 130,000 clones, with around nine tenths observed a single time. The CDR3 runs to 13 residues. Germline V lookup: CDR1 MDHEN, CDR2 SYDVKM. V lost 8 bases to trimming and J lost 0 bases, with 8 bases between them. The sample originates from a study of T cell responses to AZD1222 COVID-19 vaccine. Whole-study findings and limits: Repertoire collection took place solely once the T cell response had peaked. The donor group comprised mostly white British people and more females; the analysis possibly underestimated clonal diversity.

The sample consisted of peripheral blood, taken on day 0 of AZD1222 vaccination. This receptor was taken from an adult in good health. The V gene is TRBV28, the J gene TRBJ1-5; no clear D. This CDR3 is CASRQNSNQPQHF. The CDR3 DNA is TGTGCCAGCCGCCAGAATAGCAATCAGCCCCAGCATTTT.